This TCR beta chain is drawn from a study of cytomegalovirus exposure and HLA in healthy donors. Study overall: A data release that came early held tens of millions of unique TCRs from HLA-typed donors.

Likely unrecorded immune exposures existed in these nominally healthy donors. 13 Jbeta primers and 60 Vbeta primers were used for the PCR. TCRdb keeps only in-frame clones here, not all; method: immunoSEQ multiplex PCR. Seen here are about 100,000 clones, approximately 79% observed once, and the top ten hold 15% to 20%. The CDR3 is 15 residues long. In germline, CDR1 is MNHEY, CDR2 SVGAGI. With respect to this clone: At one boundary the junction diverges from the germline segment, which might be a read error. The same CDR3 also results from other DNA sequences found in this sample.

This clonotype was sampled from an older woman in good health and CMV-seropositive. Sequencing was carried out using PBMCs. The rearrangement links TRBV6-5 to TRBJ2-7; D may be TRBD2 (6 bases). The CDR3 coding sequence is TGTGCCAGCAGGTACTCCGGGACTCGGATCAACGAGCAGTACTTC. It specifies CASRYSGTRINEQYF.